The 13 T cell receptor beta chains below all came from one sample that was sequenced in a study of cytomegalovirus exposure and HLA in healthy donors. PCR primers comprised 60 Vbeta and 13 Jbeta primers. Only in-frame clones appear in the TCRdb table, and some are missing; sequencing was by immunoSEQ multiplex PCR. The table includes 70,000 to 75,000 clones, about 78% detected once. The sample comprised PBMCs. The receptors come from a woman in her forties in good health and CMV-seropositive.

This sequence joins TRBV10-1 and TRBJ2-1; D unclear. The CDR3 length is 15 residues. Trimming took off 3 bases at V and 0 bases at J, with 9 bases between the two ends. In germline, CDR1 is WNHNN, CDR2 SYGVQD (reference sequence). The chain's CDR3 is CASSERTTSYNEQFF. The DNA of the CDR3 is TGCGCCAGCAGTGAAAGAACAACCTCCTACAATGAGCAGTTCTTC.

The chain is built from TRBV7-8 and TRBJ1-2, with 7 bases fitting TRBD1. V dropped 5 bases and J dropped 2; count of bases not matched to a gene: 5. The V gene's germline CDR1 is SGHVS and CDR2 FQNEAQ. CDR3 length: 14 amino acids. This chain's CDR3 is CASSRRGQNYGYTF. CDR3 nucleotide sequence: TGTGCCAGCAGCCGGAGGGGACAGAACTATGGCTACACCTTC.

The rearrangement joins TRBV15 to TRBJ1-2; TRBD1 matches 8 bases. Germline assignment: CDR1 LNHNV and CDR2 YYDKDF (reference sequence). The V gene end was trimmed by 6 bases and the J gene end by 3 bases; junction bases not matched to a gene: 6. The CDR3 length is 14 residues. As DNA, the CDR3 is TGTGCCACCAGTGGGACAGGCGGGGACTATGGCTACACCTTC. The encoded protein is CATSGTGGDYGYTF. The variable domain in full, with the rest retrieved from reference TRBV15 and TRBJ1-2, is DAMVIQNPRYQVTQFGKPVTLSCSQTLNHNVMYWYQQKSSQAPKLLFHYYDKDFNNEADTPDNFQSRRPNTSFCFLDIRSPGLGDTAMYLCATSGTGGDYGYTFGSGTRLTVV.

The chain couples TRBV7-2 to TRBJ1-2, with a possible D match to TRBD1 (6 bases). This CDR3 is built from 14 residues. Per germline, CDR1 SGHTA and CDR2 FQGNSA. V shed 1 base and J shed 8 bases, with 14 bases lying between them. The DNA of the CDR3 is TGTGCCAGCAGCTTAGACGGGGGGGCGAGGGGCTACACCTTC. It codes for CASSLDGGARGYTF.

This sequence joins TRBV5-1 and TRBJ1-2, with TRBD1 matching over 9 bases. The CDR3 has 14 amino acids. Germline lookup yields CDR1 SGHRS and CDR2 YFSETQ. Trimming removed 6 bases from V and 4 bases from J; junction bases left unmatched: 7. CDR3 sequence (DNA): TGCGCCAGCACAACAGGGGGCCTGGGCTATGGCTACACCTTC. Protein sequence: CASTTGGLGYGYTF.

CDR3 protein: CASSETTGPYGYTF. CDR3 sequence (DNA): TGTGCCAGCAGTGAAACGACAGGTCCCTATGGCTACACCTTC. V gene TRBV6-1 combines with J gene TRBJ1-2; D perhaps matches TRBD1 (6 bases). This CDR3 has 14 amino acids. The V end was cut by 2 bases, the J end by 4 bases, with 11 bases between. Germline values: CDR1 MNHNS, CDR2 SASEGT.

The rearrangement joins TRBV7-6 to TRBJ2-7; TRBD1 is a possible D gene (6 bases). The CDR3 spans 15 residues. Germline CDR1 is SGHVS and CDR2 is FNYEAQ. Trimming took 2 bases from V and 3 from J, leaving 14 bases between them. The CDR3 reads CASSLQGPIGYEQYF. CDR3 coding DNA: TGTGCCAGCAGCTTACAGGGGCCGATCGGCTACGAGCAGTACTTC.

The gene calls are TRBV10-3 and TRBJ1-2; 10 nucleotides match TRBD1. Germline CDR1 ENHRY, CDR2 SYGVKD. This CDR3 is 19 amino acids long. V was pared by 4 bases and J by 0 bases, with 14 bases of the junction left unmatched. The DNA of the CDR3 is TGTGCCATCAGTGCCGCCCAGGGACAGGGGATGGAAGCTAACTATGGCTACACCTTC. Translating it yields CAISAAQGQGMEANYGYTF.

This chain joins TRBV5-1 and TRBJ2-1, with D perhaps TRBD2 (5 bases). The germline gives CDR1 SGHRS, CDR2 YFSETQ. Trimming stripped 0 bases from V and 8 bases from J, with 6 bases between. This CDR3 contains 12 residues. CDR3 protein: CASSLEEDEQFF. CDR3 bases: TGCGCCAGCAGCTTGGAGGAGGATGAGCAGTTCTTC.

The chain joins TRBV7-2 to TRBJ2-1; D is possibly TRBD2 (5 bases). The germline V and J ends were trimmed by 4 bases and 0 bases, with 10 bases remaining between them. The CDR3 is 15 amino acids. In germline, CDR1 is SGHTA, CDR2 FQGNSA. In DNA form, the CDR3 reads TGTGCCAGCAGCTCAGCGGCTAGCTCCTACAATGAGCAGTTCTTC. Translating gives CASSSAASSYNEQFF. Variable domain in full (rest from reference TRBV7-2 and TRBJ2-1): GAGVSQSPSNKVTEKGKDVELRCDPISGHTALYWYRQSLGQGLEFLIYFQGNSAPDKSGLPSDRFSAERTGGSVSTLTIQRTQQEDSAVYLCASSSAASSYNEQFFGPGTRLTVL.

The chain recombines TRBV30 with TRBJ1-1, with D possibly being TRBD1 (5 bases). Germline values: CDR1 GTSNPN, CDR2 SVGIG (reference sequence). The V gene lost 2 bases and the J gene lost 1 base, with 11 bases spanning the gap. The CDR3 length is 14 residues. The CDR3 nucleotides are TGTGCCTGGAGTCAGGGACTCCAGAACACTGAAGCTTTCTTT. This translates into CAWSQGLQNTEAFF.

The chain combines TRBV6-5 with TRBJ2-1; 13 bases map to TRBD2. This CDR3 has 15 residues. The ends lost 5 bases at V and 5 bases at J; junction bases unmatched: 3. Per the germline V gene, CDR1 is MNHEY and CDR2 is SVGAGI. The CDR3: CASSRTSGGHNEQFF. CDR3 coding DNA: TGTGCCAGCAGTAGGACTAGCGGGGGTCACAATGAGCAGTTCTTC.

This clone was picked up a small number of times. The V call is TRBV5-4, the J call TRBJ2-5, with TRBD2 matching over 7 bases. The length of the CDR3 is 14 residues. CDR1 SGHNT and CDR2 YYREEE come from the germline V gene (reference sequence). V shed 4 bases and J 5 bases; nucleotides not matched to a gene: 8. CDR3 DNA sequence: TGTGCCAGCAGCGTAGGGGTGGGAGGGGAGACCCAGTACTTC. It codes for CASSVGVGGETQYF.